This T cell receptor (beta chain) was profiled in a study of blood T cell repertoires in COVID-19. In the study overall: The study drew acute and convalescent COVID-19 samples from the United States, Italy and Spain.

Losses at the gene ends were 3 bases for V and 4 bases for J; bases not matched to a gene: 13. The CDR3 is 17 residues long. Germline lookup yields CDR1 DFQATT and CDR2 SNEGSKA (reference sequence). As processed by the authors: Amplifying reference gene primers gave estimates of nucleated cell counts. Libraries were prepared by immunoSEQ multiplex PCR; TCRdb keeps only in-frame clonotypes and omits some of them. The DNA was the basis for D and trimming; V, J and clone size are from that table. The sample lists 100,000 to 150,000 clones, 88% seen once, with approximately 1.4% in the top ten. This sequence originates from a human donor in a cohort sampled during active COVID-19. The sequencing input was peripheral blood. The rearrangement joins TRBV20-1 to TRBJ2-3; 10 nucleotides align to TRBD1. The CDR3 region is CSASKIRTGGGSDTQYF. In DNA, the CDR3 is TGCAGTGCTAGTAAGATTAGGACAGGGGGAGGATCAGATACGCAGTATTTT.